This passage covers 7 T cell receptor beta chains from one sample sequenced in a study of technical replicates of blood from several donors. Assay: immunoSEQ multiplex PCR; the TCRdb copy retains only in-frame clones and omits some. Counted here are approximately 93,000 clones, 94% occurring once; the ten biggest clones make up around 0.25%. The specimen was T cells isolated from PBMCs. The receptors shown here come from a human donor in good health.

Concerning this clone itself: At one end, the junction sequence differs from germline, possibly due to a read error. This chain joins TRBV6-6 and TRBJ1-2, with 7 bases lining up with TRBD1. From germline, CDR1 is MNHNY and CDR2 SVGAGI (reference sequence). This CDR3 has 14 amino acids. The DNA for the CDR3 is TGTGCCAGCAGCTCAAGTCAACAGGGGTATGGCTACATCTTC. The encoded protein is CASSSSQQGYGYIF.

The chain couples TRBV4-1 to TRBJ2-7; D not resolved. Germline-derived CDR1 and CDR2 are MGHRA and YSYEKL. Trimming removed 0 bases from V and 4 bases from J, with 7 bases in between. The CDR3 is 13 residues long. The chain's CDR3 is CASSQEGLYEQYF. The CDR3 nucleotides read TGCGCCAGCAGCCAAGAGGGCCTTTACGAGCAGTACTTC.

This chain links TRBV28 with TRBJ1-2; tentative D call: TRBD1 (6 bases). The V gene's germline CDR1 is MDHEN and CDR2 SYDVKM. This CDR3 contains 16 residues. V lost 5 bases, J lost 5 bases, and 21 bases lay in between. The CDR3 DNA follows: TGTGCCAGCAGTAACGTCACAGGGCCGTTGACTTATGGCTACACCTTC. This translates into CASSNVTGPLTYGYTF.

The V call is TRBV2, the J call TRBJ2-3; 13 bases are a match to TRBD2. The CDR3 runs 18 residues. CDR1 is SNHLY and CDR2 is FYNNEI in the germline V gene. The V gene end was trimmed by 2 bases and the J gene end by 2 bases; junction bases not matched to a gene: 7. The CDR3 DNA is TGTGCCAGCAGTGAATGGAGGACTAGCGGGGGTGACACAGATACGCAGTATTTT. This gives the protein CASSEWRTSGGDTDTQYF.

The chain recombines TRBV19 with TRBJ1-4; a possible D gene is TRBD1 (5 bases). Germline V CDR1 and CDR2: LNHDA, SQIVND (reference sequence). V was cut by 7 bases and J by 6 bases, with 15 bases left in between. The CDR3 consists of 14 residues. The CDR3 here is CASNDGTADEKLFF. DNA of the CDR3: TGTGCCAGTAACGACGGGACTGCCGATGAAAAACTGTTTTTT. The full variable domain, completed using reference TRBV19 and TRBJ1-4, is DGGITQSPKYLFRKEGQNVTLSCEQNLNHDAMYWYRQDPGQGLRLIYYSQIVNDFQKGDIAEGYSVSREKKESFPLTVTSAQKNPTAFYLCASNDGTADEKLFFGSGTQLSVL.

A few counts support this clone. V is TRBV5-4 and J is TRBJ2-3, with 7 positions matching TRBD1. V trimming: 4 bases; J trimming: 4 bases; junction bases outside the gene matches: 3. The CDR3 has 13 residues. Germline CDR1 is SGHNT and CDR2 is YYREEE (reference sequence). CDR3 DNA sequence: TGTGCCAGCAGCCTCCAGGGGGCAGATACGCAGTATTTT. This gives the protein CASSLQGADTQYF.

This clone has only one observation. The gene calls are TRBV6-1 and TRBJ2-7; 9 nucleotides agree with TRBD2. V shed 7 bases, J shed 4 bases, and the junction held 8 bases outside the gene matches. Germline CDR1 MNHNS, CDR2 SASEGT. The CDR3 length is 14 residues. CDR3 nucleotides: TGTGCCAGCACCTTTAGCGGGGGTAGTTACGAGCAGTACTTC. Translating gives CASTFSGGSYEQYF.